This record looks at one TCR beta chain sequence and its context. Its antigen is currently unknown. At one boundary the junction diverges from the germline segment, which might be a read error. A modified ARM-PCR protocol with three rounds of nested PCR amplified TCRbeta. TCRdb analysed the multiplex PCR reads with MiXCR anew, one entry per CDR3 protein. The sample has under 150,000 distinct CDR3 sequences; about 71% are singletons. The data stem from a study of tumor and adjacent non-tumor tissue in lung cancer. No cell sorting was done before RNA was extracted from the tissue. Newly diagnosed lung cancer patients had thoracic surgery in China, August–late 2014, without prior chemotherapy. Study findings and constraints: Tumor tissue had significantly higher TCR diversity than normal lung. In normal lung, the top 100 clones were significantly more dominant than in tumor. Higher tumor TCR diversity was associated with shorter survival.

This CDR3 has 19 amino acids. From germline, CDR1 is SGHAT and CDR2 FQDESV (reference sequence). This chain links TRBV11-1 with TRBJ2-7, with D unresolved. This receptor was identified in a man in his fifties or sixties with small cell lung cancer. Sequenced input: lung tumor tissue. This chain's CDR3 is CGSSLAQKGRTVGMNEQYF. CDR3 nucleotides: TGTGGCAGCAGCTTAGCACAAAAAGGTAGAACAGTGGGCATGAACGAGCAGTACTTC.